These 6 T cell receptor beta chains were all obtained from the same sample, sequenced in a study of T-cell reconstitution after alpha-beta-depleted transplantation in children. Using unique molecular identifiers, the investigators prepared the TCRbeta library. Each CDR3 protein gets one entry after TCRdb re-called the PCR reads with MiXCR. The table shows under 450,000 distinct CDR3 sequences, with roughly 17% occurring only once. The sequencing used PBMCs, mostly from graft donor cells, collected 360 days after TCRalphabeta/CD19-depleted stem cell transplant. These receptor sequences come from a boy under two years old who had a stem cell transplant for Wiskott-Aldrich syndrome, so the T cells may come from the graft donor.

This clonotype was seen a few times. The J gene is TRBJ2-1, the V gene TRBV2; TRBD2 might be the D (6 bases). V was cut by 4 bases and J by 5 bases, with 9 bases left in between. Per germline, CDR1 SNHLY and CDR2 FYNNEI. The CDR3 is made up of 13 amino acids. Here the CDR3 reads CASSGDFNNEQFF. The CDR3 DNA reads TGTGCCAGCAGTGGGGACTTCAACAATGAGCAGTTCTTC.

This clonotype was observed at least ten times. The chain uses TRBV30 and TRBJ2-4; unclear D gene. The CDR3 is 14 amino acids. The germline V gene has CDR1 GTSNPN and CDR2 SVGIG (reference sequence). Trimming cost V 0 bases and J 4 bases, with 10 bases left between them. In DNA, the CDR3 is TGTGCCTGGAGTGTACGGAGAGATAAAAACATTCAGTACTTC. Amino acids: CAWSVRRDKNIQYF. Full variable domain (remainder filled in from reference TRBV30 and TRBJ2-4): SQTIHQWPATLVQPVGSPLSLECTVEGTSNPNLYWYRQAAGRGLQLLFYSVGIGQISSEVPQNLSASRPQDRQFILSSKKLLLSDSGFYLCAWSVRRDKNIQYFGAGTRLSVL.

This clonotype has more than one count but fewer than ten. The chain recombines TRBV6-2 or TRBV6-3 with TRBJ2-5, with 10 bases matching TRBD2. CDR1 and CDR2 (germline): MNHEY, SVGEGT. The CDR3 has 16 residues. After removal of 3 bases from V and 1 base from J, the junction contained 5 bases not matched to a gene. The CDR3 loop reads CASSYYSGGPQETQYF. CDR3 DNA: TGTGCCAGCAGTTATTATAGCGGGGGGCCCCAAGAGACCCAGTACTTC.

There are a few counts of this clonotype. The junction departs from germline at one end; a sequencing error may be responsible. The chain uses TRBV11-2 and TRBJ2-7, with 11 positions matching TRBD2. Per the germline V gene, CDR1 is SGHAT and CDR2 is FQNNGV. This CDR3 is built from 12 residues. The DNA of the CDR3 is TGTGCCAGCAGCTTAGGGACTAGCGGGTCGGCGTTC. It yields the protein CASSLGTSGSAF. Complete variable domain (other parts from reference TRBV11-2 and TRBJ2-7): EAGVAQSPRYKIIEKRQSVAFWCNPISGHATLYWYQQILGQGPKLLIQFQNNGVVDDSQLPKDRFSAERLKGVDSTLKIQPAKLEDSAVYLCASSLGTSGSAFGPGTRLTVT.

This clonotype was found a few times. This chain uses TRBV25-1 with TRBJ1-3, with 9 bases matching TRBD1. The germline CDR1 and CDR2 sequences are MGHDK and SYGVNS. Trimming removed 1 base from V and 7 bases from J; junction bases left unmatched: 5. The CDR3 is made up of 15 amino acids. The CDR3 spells CASSEWTGAGNTIYF. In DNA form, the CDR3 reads TGTGCCAGCAGTGAATGGACAGGGGCAGGGAACACCATATATTTT.

In DNA form, the CDR3 reads TGTGCCAGCAGGGGGGTTACGGGAGGCTACGAGCAGTACTTC. It yields the protein CASRGVTGGYEQYF. The rearrangement uses TRBV2 and TRBJ2-7, with 7 nucleotides matching TRBD2. The ends lost 6 bases at V and 3 bases at J; junction bases unmatched: 8. Germline V gene sequence: CDR1 SNHLY, CDR2 FYNNEI. This CDR3 is 14 amino acids long.